Listed below are T cell receptor beta chains from one sample, sequenced in a study of shared clonotypes between healthy human individuals. The data were produced by immunoSEQ multiplex PCR, yet TCRdb's version contains in-frame clones alone and is incomplete. The sample has about 1.5 million clones, 95% to 99% seen once. Sequences were obtained from naive CD4+ T cells sorted from blood. All receptors come from a man aged 25 to 45 in good health. Each CDR3 is given with its conserved first and last residue. D genes are given only for firm matches. Clone size is stated in some rows and not others, as once, few, many or a class when expanded.

J gene | V gene | clone size | D gene | CDR3 length | CDR3 DNA | CDR3 protein
TRBJ2-5 | TRBV11-2 | NA | TRBD2 | 15 | TGTGCCAGCAGCTCGGGACTAGCGGGAGGGGAGACCCAGTACTTC | CASSSGLAGGETQYF
TRBJ2-5 | TRBV5-1 | NA | NA | 15 | TGCGCCAGCAGCTTGGCCGTCATAGCCAAAGAGACCCAGTACTTC | CASSLAVIAKETQYF
TRBJ2-7 | TRBV27 | NA | TRBD2 | 15 | TGTGCCAGCAGGCTAAATCCGGGACTAGCGTACGAGCAGTACTTC | CASRLNPGLAYEQYF
TRBJ2-6 | TRBV7-6 | NA | TRBD1 | 17 | TGTGCCAGCAGCCCCACAGGGGGCAGCTCTGGGGCCAACGTCCTGACTTTC | CASSPTGGSSGANVLTF
TRBJ1-3 | TRBV5-4 | NA | NA | 18 | TGTGCCAGCAGCCCAACACTACCGGGACCGGGGTCTGAAAACACCATATATTTT | CASSPTLPGPGSENTIYF
TRBJ2-6 | TRBV5-4 | NA | TRBD1 | 16 | TGTGCCAGCAGCTCACTGACAGGGTCTGGGGCCAACGTCCTGACTTTC | CASSSLTGSGANVLTF
TRBJ2-7 | TRBV7-9 | NA | NA | 14 | TGTGCCAGCAGCTTACCACAGGCACACTACGAGCAGTACTTC | CASSLPQAHYEQYF
TRBJ2-1 | TRBV9 | NA | TRBD2 | 18 | TGTGCCAGCAGCGTAGGGCGAGGTGGGACTAGCCCACGACCGGAGCAGTTCTTC | CASSVGRGGTSPRPEQFF
TRBJ2-7 | TRBV7-9 | once | TRBD2 | 15 | TGTGCCAGCAGCTTAGCGGGCGGGAGCGGGTACGAGCAGTACTTC | CASSLAGGSGYEQYF
TRBJ1-2 | TRBV5-1 | NA | NA | 15 | TGCGCCAGCAGCTTGGACGGACAGATTAACTATGGCTACACCTTC | CASSLDGQINYGYTF
TRBJ1-5 | TRBV19 | NA | NA | 12 | TGTGCCAGTGGACGGACTCTGAGGGCCCAGCATTTT | CASGRTLRAQHF
TRBJ2-7 | TRBV9 | NA | TRBD1 | 16 | TGTGCCAGCAGCGGAGATGGGACAGGACTTCTCTACGAGCAGTACTTC | CASSGDGTGLLYEQYF
TRBJ2-3 | TRBV2 | NA | TRBD2 | 16 | TGTGCCAGCAGTGAGGACTACGCGGGAGTCGGGGATACGCAGTATTTT | CASSEDYAGVGDTQYF
TRBJ2-7 | TRBV7-6 | NA | NA | 17 | TGTGCCAGCAGCTTAAATGGGGGCGCGGACCCGGAGGGTGAACAGTACTTC | CASSLNGGADPEGEQYF
TRBJ1-4 | TRBV7-9 | once | NA | 15 | TGTGCCAGCAGCTTAGGGGCCCGTGCTAATGAAAAACTGTTTTTT | CASSLGARANEKLFF
TRBJ2-5 | TRBV7-9 | NA | NA | 13 | TGTGCCAGCATGGCGCCTCTGGTAGAGACCCAGTACTTC | CASMAPLVETQYF
TRBJ2-1 | TRBV7-2 | NA | TRBD1 | 15 | TGTGCCAGCAGTTCGGACAGGGGTAGATTCAATGAGCAGTTCTTC | CASSSDRGRFNEQFF
TRBJ2-1 | TRBV18 | NA | TRBD2 | 16 | TGTGCCAGCTCAGTGATAAGCGGGACCCCGAACAATGAGCAGTTCTTC | CASSVISGTPNNEQFF
TRBJ2-2 | TRBV5-4 | NA | NA | 16 | TGTGCCAGCAGCTTGGCCGCCGGGAGCGGCACCGGGGAGCTGTTTTTT | CASSLAAGSGTGELFF
TRBJ2-2 | TRBV7-2 | NA | NA | 14 | TGTGCCAGCAGTGAACAGAAGAACACCGGGGAGCTGTTTTTT | CASSEQKNTGELFF
TRBJ2-3 | TRBV7-2 | once | TRBD2 | 16 | TGTGCCAGCAGCCCCGGACTAGCGGGAATCACAGATACGCAGTATTTT | CASSPGLAGITDTQYF
TRBJ2-7 | TRBV19 | NA | NA | 14 | TGTGCCAGTAGTCCCCCGGGCAGGGGTTACGAGCAGTACTTC | CASSPPGRGYEQYF
TRBJ1-1 | TRBV6-5 | NA | NA | 14 | TGTGCCAGCAGTTACAGACATCGGAACACTGAAGCTTTCTTT | CASSYRHRNTEAFF
TRBJ1-1 | TRBV19 | NA | TRBD1 | 14 | TGTGCCAGTAGTAGGCAGGGGGCCGGGACTGAAGCTTTCTTT | CASSRQGAGTEAFF
TRBJ2-1 | TRBV30 | NA | TRBD2 | 18 | TGTGCCTGGAAAATTACCAGGGCTAGCGGGAGGGTCTACAATGAGCAGTTCTTC | CAWKITRASGRVYNEQFF
TRBJ2-2 | TRBV15 | NA | NA | 14 | TGTGCCACCAGCAGGGGCAGAAACGGCGGGGAGCTGTTTTTT | CATSRGRNGGELFF
TRBJ2-5 | TRBV5-6 | NA | NA | 14 | TGTGCCAGCAGCCGGCCTGAAGCGGCGGAGACCCAGTACTTC | CASSRPEAAETQYF
TRBJ2-5 | TRBV2 | NA | NA | 15 | TGTGCCAGCCGAATGGGGGGACGGGCGCAAGAGACCCAGTACTTC | CASRMGGRAQETQYF
TRBJ2-2 | TRBV5-1 | NA | NA | 15 | TGCGCCAGCAGCCCACCGGGCCGGGGCACCGGGGAGCTGTTTTTT | CASSPPGRGTGELFF
TRBJ2-3 | TRBV29-1 | NA | TRBD1 | 13 | TGCAGCGGACGACAGGGCTCGCCAGATACGCAGTATTTT | CSGRQGSPDTQYF
TRBJ1-4 | TRBV28 | NA | NA | 15 | TGTGCCAGCAGTTTCGGTGACAGATCTAATGAAAAACTGTTTTTT | CASSFGDRSNEKLFF
TRBJ2-1 | TRBV14 | NA | TRBD1 | 15 | TGTGCCAGCAGCCAAGCCGGGACAGGGTTACATGAGCAGTTCTTC | CASSQAGTGLHEQFF
TRBJ1-2 | TRBV7-6 | NA | NA | 17 | TGTGCCAGCAGTAATCCAACCACCTCGGGAGCTAACTATGGCTACACCTTC | CASSNPTTSGANYGYTF
TRBJ2-2 | TRBV5-6 | NA | NA | 15 | TGTGCCAGCAGCCGGAGGGCGGGACCCGGGGGGGAGCTGTTTTTT | CASSRRAGPGGELFF
TRBJ2-7 | TRBV20-1 | NA | TRBD1 | 9 | TGCAGTGCTGGACAGGGAGGGTACTTC | CSAGQGGYF
TRBJ2-7 | TRBV6-6 | NA | NA | 13 | TGTGCCAGCAGTTACCTCCAGGACTACGAGCAGTACTTC | CASSYLQDYEQYF
TRBJ1-1 | TRBV14 | NA | NA | 13 | TGTGCCAGCAGCCAAGGACCGGCGACTGAAGCTTTCTTT | CASSQGPATEAFF
TRBJ2-4 | TRBV5-4 | NA | TRBD2 | 14 | TGTGCCAGCAGCTTGGTTGGGAGGGAAAACATTCAGTACTTC | CASSLVGRENIQYF
TRBJ2-7 | TRBV13 | NA | NA | 14 | TGTGCCAGCAGCCTCCTCCTTGGAGGCTACGAGCAGTACTTC | CASSLLLGGYEQYF
TRBJ2-5 | TRBV5-4 | NA | NA | 16 | TGTGCCAGCAGCTTGGGGCCTACGGGCCTACAAGAGACCCAGTACTTC | CASSLGPTGLQETQYF
TRBJ2-1 | TRBV7-3 | NA | TRBD2 | 13 | TGTGCCAGCAGCCGAGGGACTAGTAATGAGCAGTTCTTC | CASSRGTSNEQFF
TRBJ2-1 | TRBV5-1 | NA | NA | 14 | TGCGCCAGCAGCTTGTTTGGAGGGCTCGATGAGCAGTTCTTC | CASSLFGGLDEQFF
TRBJ2-1 | TRBV5-1 | NA | NA | 16 | TGCGCCAGCAGCCTAGACGGGAGAGTTGGCTACAATGAGCAGTTCTTC | CASSLDGRVGYNEQFF
TRBJ2-7 | TRBV18 | NA | TRBD1 | 15 | TGTGCCAGCTCACCGGGGACAGGGGGTAGGTACGAGCAGTACTTC | CASSPGTGGRYEQYF
TRBJ1-1 | TRBV19 | NA | TRBD1 | 14 | TGTGCCAGTAACGACAGGGGGCGGAACACTGAAGCTTTCTTT | CASNDRGRNTEAFF
TRBJ2-3 | TRBV29-1 | NA | NA | 12 | TGCAGCGAGGAGGTCGGGGCAGATACGCAGTATTTT | CSEEVGADTQYF
TRBJ2-2 | TRBV11-2 | NA | TRBD1 | 16 | TGTGCCAGCAGCCCCAGCTTGGACAGGCGGACCGGGGAGCTGTTTTTT | CASSPSLDRRTGELFF
TRBJ1-1 | TRBV6-5 | NA | NA | 14 | TGTGCCAGCAGTTACCTGGCGGGGGTCGCTGAAGCTTTCTTT | CASSYLAGVAEAFF
TRBJ2-3 | TRBV6-6 | NA | TRBD2 | 15 | TGTGCCAGCAGTGTGACTAGCGGGGACACAGATACGCAGTATTTT | CASSVTSGDTDTQYF
TRBJ2-7 | TRBV15 | NA | TRBD1 | 14 | TGTGCCACCAGCAGCGGACAGGGCGCTTACGAGCAGTACTTC | CATSSGQGAYEQYF
TRBJ2-1 | TRBV18 | NA | TRBD2 | 15 | TGTGCCAGCTCACCCATGACTAGCGACTACAATGAGCAGTTCTTC | CASSPMTSDYNEQFF
TRBJ1-2 | TRBV5-1 | NA | NA | 13 | TGCGCCAGCAGCTCCACTCCTGCCCATGGCTACACCTTC | CASSSTPAHGYTF
TRBJ2-3 | TRBV25-1 | NA | TRBD2 | 17 | TGTGCCAGCAGTTCGTCGGTCGCGGGAGCGGGCACAGATACGCAGTATTTT | CASSSSVAGAGTDTQYF
TRBJ1-2 | TRBV27 | few | TRBD1 | 13 | TGTGCCAGCAGTTTAAAGGGGGCGCATGGCTACACCTTC | CASSLKGAHGYTF
TRBJ2-2 | TRBV7-9 | NA | NA | 17 | TGTGCCAGCAGCTTAAGGCCCGGACAACAAAACACCGGGGAGCTGTTTTTT | CASSLRPGQQNTGELFF